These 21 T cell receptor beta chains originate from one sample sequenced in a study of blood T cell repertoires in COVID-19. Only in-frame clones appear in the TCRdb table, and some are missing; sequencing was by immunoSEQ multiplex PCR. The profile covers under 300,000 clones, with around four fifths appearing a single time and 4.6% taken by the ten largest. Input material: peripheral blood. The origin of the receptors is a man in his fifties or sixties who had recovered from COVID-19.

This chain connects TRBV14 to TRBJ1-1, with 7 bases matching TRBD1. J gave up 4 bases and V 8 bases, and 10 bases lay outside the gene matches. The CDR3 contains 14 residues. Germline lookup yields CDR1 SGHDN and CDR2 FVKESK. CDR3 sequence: CASAAGGFPTEAFF. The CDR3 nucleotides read TGTGCCAGCGCGGCAGGGGGATTTCCCACTGAAGCTTTCTTT.

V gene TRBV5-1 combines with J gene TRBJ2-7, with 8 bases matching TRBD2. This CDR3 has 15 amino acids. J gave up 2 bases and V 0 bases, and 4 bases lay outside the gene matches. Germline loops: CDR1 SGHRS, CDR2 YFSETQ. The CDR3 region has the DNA TGCGCCAGCAGCTTGGGTAGCGGGATCGCCTACGAGCAGTACTTC. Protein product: CASSLGSGIAYEQYF.

As DNA, the CDR3 is TGTGCCAGCAGGTTAAACAGGGTCTCCACTGAAGCTTTCTTT. Amino acid sequence: CASRLNRVSTEAFF. The chain combines TRBV7-2 with TRBJ1-1; maybe TRBD1 (6 bases). V was clipped by 6 bases and J by 4 bases, with 15 bases between them. This CDR3 spans 14 amino acids. Germline-derived CDR1 and CDR2 are SGHTA and FQGNSA. The full variable domain, with the rest looked up from reference TRBV7-2 and TRBJ1-1, is GAGVSQSPSNKVTEKGKDVELRCDPISGHTALYWYRQSLGQGLEFLIYFQGNSAPDKSGLPSDRFSAERTGGSVSTLTIQRTQQEDSAVYLCASRLNRVSTEAFFGQGTRLTVV.

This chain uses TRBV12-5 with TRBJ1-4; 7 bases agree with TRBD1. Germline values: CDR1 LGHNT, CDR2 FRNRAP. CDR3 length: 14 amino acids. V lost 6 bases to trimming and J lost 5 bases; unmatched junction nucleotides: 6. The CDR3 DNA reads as TGTGCTAGTGGCCCGGGACAGCCCAATGAAAAACTGTTTTTT. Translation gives CASGPGQPNEKLFF. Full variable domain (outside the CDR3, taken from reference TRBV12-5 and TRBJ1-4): DARVTQTPRHKVTEMGQEVTMRCQPILGHNTVFWYRQTMMQGLELLAYFRNRAPLDDSGMPKDRFSAEMPDATLATLKIQPSEPRDSAVYFCASGPGQPNEKLFFGSGTQLSVL.

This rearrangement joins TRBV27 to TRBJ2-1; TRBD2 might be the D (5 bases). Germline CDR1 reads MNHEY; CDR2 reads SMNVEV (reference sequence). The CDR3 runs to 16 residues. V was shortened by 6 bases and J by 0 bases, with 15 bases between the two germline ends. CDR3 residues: CASRLGIFSSYNEQFF. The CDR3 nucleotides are TGTGCCAGCAGACTAGGGATCTTTAGCTCCTACAATGAGCAGTTCTTC.

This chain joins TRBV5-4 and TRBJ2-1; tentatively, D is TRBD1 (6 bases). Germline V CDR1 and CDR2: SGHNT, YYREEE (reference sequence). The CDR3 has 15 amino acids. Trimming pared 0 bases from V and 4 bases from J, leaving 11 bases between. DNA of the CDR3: TGTGCCAGCAGCTTGGGCAGGGGCCCGTACAATGAGCAGTTCTTC. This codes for CASSLGRGPYNEQFF.

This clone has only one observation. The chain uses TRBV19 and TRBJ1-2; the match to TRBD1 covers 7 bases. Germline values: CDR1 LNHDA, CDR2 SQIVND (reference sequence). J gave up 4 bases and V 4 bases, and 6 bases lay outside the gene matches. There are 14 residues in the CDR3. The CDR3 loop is CASSTRQGSYGYTF. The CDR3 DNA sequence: TGTGCCAGTAGTACGAGACAGGGAAGCTATGGCTACACCTTC.

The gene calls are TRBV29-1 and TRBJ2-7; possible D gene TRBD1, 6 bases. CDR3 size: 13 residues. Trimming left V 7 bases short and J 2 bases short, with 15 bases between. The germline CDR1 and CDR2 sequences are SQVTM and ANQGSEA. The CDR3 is CSARQEPPYEQYF. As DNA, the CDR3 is TGCAGCGCTAGACAGGAACCACCCTACGAGCAGTACTTC.

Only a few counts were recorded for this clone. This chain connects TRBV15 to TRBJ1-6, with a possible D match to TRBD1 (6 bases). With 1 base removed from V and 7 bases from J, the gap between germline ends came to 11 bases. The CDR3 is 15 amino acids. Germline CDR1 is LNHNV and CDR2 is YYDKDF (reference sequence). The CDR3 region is CATSRVAGVNSPLHF. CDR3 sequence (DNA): TGTGCCACCAGCAGAGTAGCAGGGGTGAATTCACCCCTCCACTTT.

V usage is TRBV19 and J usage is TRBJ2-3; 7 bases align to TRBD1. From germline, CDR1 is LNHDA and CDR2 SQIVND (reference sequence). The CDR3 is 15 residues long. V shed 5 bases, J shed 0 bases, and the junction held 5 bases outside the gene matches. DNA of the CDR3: TGTGCCAGTAGTCATAACAGGGGAAGCACAGATACGCAGTATTTT. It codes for CASSHNRGSTDTQYF.

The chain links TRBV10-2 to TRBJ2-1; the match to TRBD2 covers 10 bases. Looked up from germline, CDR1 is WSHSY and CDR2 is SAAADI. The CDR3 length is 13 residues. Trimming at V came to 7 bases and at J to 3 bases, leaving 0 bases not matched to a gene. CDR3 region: CASTSGGYNEQFF. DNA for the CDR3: TGCGCCAGCACTAGCGGGGGCTACAATGAGCAGTTCTTC.

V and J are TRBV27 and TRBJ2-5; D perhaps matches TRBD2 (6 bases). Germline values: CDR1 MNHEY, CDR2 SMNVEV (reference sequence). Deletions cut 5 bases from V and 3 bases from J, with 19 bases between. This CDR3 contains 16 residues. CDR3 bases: TGTGCCAGCAGTCCCCTGCGACTAGGGGCTAAAGAGACCCAGTACTTC. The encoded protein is CASSPLRLGAKETQYF.

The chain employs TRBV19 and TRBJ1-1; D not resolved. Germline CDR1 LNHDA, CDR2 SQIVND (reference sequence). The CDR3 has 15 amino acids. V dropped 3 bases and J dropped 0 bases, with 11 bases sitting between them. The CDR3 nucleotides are TGTGCCAGTAGTATTAGCCCAACACTGAACACTGAAGCTTTCTTT. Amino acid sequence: CASSISPTLNTEAFF.

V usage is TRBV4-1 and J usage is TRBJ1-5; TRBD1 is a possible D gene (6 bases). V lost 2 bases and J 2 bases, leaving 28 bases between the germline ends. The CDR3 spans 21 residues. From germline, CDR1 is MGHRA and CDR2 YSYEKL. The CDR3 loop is CASSQFFPSGGGVGGNQPQHF. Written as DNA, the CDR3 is TGCGCCAGCAGCCAATTCTTTCCGTCGGGGGGCGGGGTAGGAGGCAATCAGCCCCAGCATTTT.

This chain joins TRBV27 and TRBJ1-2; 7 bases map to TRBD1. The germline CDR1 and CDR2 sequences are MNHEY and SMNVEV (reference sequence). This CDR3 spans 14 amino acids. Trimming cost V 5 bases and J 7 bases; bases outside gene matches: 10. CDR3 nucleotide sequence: TGTGCCAGCAGTCCACTTACAGGGGTTGGTGGCTACACCTTC. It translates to CASSPLTGVGGYTF.

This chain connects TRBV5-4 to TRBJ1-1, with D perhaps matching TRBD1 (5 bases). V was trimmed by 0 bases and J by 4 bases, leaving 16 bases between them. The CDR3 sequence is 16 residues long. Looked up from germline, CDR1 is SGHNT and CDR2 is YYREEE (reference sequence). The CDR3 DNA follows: TGTGCCAGCAGCTTGGCGACCATAACAGGAATCACTGAAGCTTTCTTT. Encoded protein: CASSLATITGITEAFF.

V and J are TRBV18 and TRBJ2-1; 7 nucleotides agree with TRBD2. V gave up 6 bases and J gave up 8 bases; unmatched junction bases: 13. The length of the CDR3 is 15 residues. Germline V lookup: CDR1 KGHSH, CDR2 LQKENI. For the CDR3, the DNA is TGTGCCAGCTCGCTCCGGGGGACTAACTTCGATGAGCAGTTCTTC. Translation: CASSLRGTNFDEQFF. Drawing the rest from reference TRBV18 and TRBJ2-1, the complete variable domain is NAGVMQNPRHLVRRRGQEARLRCSPMKGHSHVYWYRQLPEEGLKFMVYLQKENIIDESGMPKERFSAEFPKEGPSILRIQQVVRGDSAAYFCASSLRGTNFDEQFFGPGTRLTVL.

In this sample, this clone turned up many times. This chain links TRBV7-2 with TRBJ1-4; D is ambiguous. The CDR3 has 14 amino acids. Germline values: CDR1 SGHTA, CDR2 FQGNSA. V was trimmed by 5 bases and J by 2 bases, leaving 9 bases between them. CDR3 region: CASSPPGTNEKLFF. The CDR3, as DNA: TGTGCCAGCAGCCCCCCGGGGACTAATGAAAAACTGTTTTTT.

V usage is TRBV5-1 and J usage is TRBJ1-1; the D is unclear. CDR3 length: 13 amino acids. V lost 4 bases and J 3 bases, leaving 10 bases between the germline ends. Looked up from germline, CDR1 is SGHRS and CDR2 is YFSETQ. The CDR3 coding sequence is TGCGCCAGCAGCAAACGCCGGGACACTGAAGCTTTCTTT. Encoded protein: CASSKRRDTEAFF.

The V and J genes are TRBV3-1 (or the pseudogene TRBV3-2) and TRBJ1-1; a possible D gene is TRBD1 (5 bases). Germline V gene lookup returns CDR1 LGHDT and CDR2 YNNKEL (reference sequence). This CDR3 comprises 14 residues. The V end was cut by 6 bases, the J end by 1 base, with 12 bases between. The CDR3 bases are TGTGCCAGCAGGGGGAGGACAAGGAACACTGAAGCTTTCTTT. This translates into CASRGRTRNTEAFF.

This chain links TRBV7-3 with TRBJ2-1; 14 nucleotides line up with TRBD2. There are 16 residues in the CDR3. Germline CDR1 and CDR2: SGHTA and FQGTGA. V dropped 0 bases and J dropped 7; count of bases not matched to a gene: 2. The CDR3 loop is CASSLTGTSGGNEQFF. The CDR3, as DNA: TGTGCCAGCAGCTTAACCGGGACTAGCGGGGGTAATGAGCAGTTCTTC.